This section outlines one TCR beta chain sequence together with its context. Its matching antigen is unknown. These data belong to a study of T-cell reconstitution after alpha-beta-depleted transplantation in children. Study-wide points: Roughly two months post-transplant, alpha-beta T cells reportedly originated from several hundred graft clones that had expanded. Most T-cell counts and diversity one year after the transplant came from T cells that were newly produced.

This CDR3 region has 15 residues. With 6 bases clipped from V and 6 bases from J, the junction kept 10 bases outside the gene matches. Preparing the TCRbeta library involved the use of unique molecular identifiers. TCRdb fed the PCR reads into MiXCR, producing one record per CDR3 protein. The sample gives approximately 430,000 distinct CDR3 sequences, 15% to 20% of which show up once; 25% to 30% is in the top ten. The sequencing here drew on PBMCs, mostly from graft donor cells, taken 360 days after TCRalphabeta/CD19-depleted stem cell transplant. The chain recombines TRBV12-3 or TRBV12-4 with TRBJ1-5; 8 nucleotides agree with TRBD1. This TCR derives from a boy in the first two years of life who had a stem cell transplant for Wiskott-Aldrich syndrome, so the T cells may come from the graft donor. In DNA form, the CDR3 reads TGTGCCAGCAGCCTTAGGACAGGGAAGGGTCAGCCCCAGCATTTT. Translation gives CASSLRTGKGQPQHF.